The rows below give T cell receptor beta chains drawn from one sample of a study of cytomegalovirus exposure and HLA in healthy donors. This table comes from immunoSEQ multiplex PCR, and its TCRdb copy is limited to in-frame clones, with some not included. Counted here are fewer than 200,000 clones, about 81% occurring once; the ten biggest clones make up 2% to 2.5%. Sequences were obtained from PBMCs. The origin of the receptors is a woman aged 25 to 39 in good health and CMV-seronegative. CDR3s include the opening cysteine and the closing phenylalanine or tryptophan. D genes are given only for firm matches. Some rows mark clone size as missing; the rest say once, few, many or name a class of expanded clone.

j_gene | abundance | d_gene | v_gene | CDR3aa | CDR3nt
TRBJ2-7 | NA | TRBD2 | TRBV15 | CATSRGIRGGSYEQYF | TGTGCCACCAGCAGAGGTATTCGCGGGGGCTCCTACGAGCAGTACTTC
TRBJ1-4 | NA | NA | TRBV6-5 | CASSDATGTNEKLFF | TGTGCCAGCAGCGACGCGACAGGCACTAATGAAAAACTGTTTTTT
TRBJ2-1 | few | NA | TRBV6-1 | CASLGSYNEQFF | TGTGCCAGCCTCGGGTCCTACAATGAGCAGTTCTTC
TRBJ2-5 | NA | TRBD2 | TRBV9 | CASSIGGEWRETQYF | TGTGCCAGCAGCATCGGGGGGGAGTGGCGAGAGACCCAGTACTTC
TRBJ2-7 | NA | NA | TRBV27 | CASSLSLQGGEQYF | TGTGCCAGCAGTTTATCGCTTCAGGGGGGCGAGCAGTACTTC
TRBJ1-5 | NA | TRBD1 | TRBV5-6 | CASSLAGQGANQPQHF | TGTGCCAGCAGCTTGGCGGGACAGGGTGCCAATCAGCCCCAGCATTTT
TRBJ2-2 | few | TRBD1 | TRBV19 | CASLRDRGINTGELFF | TGTGCCAGCCTACGGGACAGGGGGATAAACACCGGGGAGCTGTTTTTT
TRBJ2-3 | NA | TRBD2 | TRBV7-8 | CASSITLVGGGTDTQYF | TGTGCCAGCAGCATAACCCTAGTGGGGGGGGGCACAGATACGCAGTATTTT
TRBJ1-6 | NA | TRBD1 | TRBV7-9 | CASQGAELFNSPLHF | TGTGCCAGCCAGGGGGCGGAATTATTTAATTCACCCCTCCACTTT
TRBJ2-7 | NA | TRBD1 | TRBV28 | CACHGDRPYEQYF | TGTGCCTGCCATGGGGACAGACCCTACGAGCAGTACTTC
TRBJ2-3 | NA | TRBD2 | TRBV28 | CASSLGAGGPRGTDTQYF | TGTGCCAGCAGTTTGGGTGCGGGAGGGCCTAGAGGTACAGATACGCAGTATTTT
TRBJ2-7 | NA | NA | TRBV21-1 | CASRLVNRDSFIYEQYF | TGTGCCAGCAGGCTCGTCAACCGGGACAGTTTTATTTACGAGCAGTACTTC
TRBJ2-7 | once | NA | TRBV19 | CASSIGHQLYEQYF | TGTGCCAGTAGTATCGGACATCAGCTTTACGAGCAGTACTTC
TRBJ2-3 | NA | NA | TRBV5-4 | CASSLGPLVGGVDTQYF | TGTGCCAGCAGCTTGGGCCCCCTGGTGGGAGGAGTAGATACGCAGTATTTT
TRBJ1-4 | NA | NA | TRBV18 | CASSPGATNEKLFF | TGTGCCAGCTCTCCCGGGGCAACTAATGAAAAACTGTTTTTT
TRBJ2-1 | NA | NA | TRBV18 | CASSPETGSQFF | TGTGCCAGCTCACCCGAGACAGGTTCACAGTTCTTC
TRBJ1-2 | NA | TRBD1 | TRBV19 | CASTGTGAYGYTF | TGTGCCAGTACGGGGACAGGGGCTTATGGCTACACCTTC
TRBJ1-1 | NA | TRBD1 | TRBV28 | CASSLGTGAEAFF | TGTGCCAGCAGTTTAGGGACAGGGGCTGAAGCTTTCTTT
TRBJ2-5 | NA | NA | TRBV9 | CASSVAGETQYF | TGTGCCAGCAGCGTAGCGGGGGAGACCCAGTACTTC
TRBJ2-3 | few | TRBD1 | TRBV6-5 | CASSWDRGSHTQYF | TGTGCCAGCAGTTGGGACAGGGGATCTCATACGCAGTATTTT
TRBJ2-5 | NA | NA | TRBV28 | CASSFVGGYQETQYF | TGTGCCAGCAGTTTTGTGGGCGGGTACCAAGAGACCCAGTACTTC
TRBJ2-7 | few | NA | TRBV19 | CASSSDTYEQYF | TGTGCCAGTAGTTCTGACACCTACGAGCAGTACTTC
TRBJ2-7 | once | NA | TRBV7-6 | CASSLVSGYGEQYF | TGTGCCAGCAGCTTAGTATCGGGGTACGGCGAGCAGTACTTC
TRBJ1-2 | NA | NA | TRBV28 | CASSPGPYGYTF | TGTGCCAGCAGTCCAGGTCCCTATGGCTACACCTTC
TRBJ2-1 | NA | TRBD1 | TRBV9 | CASSPRDRDSYNEQFF | TGTGCCAGCAGCCCTCGGGACAGGGACTCCTACAATGAGCAGTTCTTC
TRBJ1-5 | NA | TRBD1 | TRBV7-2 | CASSLGDRGRSNQPQHF | TGTGCCAGCAGCTTAGGGGACAGGGGACGAAGCAATCAGCCCCAGCATTTT
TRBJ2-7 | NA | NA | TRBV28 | CASSLQPAHLHSYEQYF | TGTGCCAGCAGTTTACAACCCGCGCACCTTCACTCCTACGAGCAGTACTTC
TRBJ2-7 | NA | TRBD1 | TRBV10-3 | CAITPDRGSFEQYF | TGTGCCATCACCCCGGACAGGGGGTCTTTCGAGCAGTACTTC
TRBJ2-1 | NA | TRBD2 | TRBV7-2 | CASRPLGLGSYNEQFF | TGTGCCAGCAGACCCTTGGGACTAGGCTCCTACAATGAGCAGTTCTTC
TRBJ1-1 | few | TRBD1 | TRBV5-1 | CASSLEQGAQLKF | TGCGCCAGCAGCCTTGAACAGGGGGCGCAGCTCAAATTT
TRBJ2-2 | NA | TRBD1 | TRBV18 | CASSPRTGRNTGELFF | TGTGCCAGCTCTCCCAGGACAGGGAGGAACACCGGGGAGCTGTTTTTT
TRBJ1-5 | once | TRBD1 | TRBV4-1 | CASSSTGTGYQPQHF | TGCGCCAGCAGCTCGACCGGGACAGGGTATCAGCCCCAGCATTTT
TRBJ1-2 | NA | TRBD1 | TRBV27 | CASSYDREPNYGYTF | TGTGCCAGCAGTTACGACAGGGAACCTAACTATGGCTACACCTTC
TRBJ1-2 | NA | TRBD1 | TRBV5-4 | CASSLAGDRQRYGYTF | TGTGCCAGCAGCTTGGCCGGGGACAGGCAGAGGTATGGCTACACCTTC
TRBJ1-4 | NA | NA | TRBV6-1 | CASSGTTTNEKLFF | TGTGCCAGCAGTGGGACAACAACTAATGAAAAACTGTTTTTT
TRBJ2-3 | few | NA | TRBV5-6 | CASSLSRGSDTQYF | TGTGCCAGCAGCTTGAGCCGGGGATCCGATACGCAGTATTTT
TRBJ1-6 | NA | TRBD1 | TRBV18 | CASSLQGPGGYDNSPLHF | TGTGCCAGCTCACTACAGGGGCCAGGGGGGTACGATAATTCACCCCTCCACTTT
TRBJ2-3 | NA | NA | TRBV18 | CASSPPWELSTDTQYF | TGTGCCAGCTCACCACCCTGGGAGCTTAGCACAGATACGCAGTATTTT
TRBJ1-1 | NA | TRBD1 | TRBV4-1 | CASSPRQGEEAFF | TGCGCCAGCAGCCCGCGACAGGGAGAGGAAGCTTTCTTT
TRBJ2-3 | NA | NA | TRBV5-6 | CASSLGLISTDTQYF | TGTGCCAGCAGTCTCGGACTGATTAGCACAGATACGCAGTATTTT
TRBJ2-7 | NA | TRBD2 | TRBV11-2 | CASSVSSGRSSYEQYF | TGTGCCAGCAGCGTATCAAGCGGGAGGAGCTCCTACGAGCAGTACTTC
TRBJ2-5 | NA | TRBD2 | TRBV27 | CASSPRTSGQETQYF | TGTGCCAGCAGTCCGCGGACTAGCGGACAAGAGACCCAGTACTTC
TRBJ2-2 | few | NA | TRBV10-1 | CASPVDARTKGNTGELFF | TGCGCCAGCCCAGTAGACGCCCGGACAAAAGGGAACACCGGGGAGCTGTTTTTT
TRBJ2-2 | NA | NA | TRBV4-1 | CASSSHAYRQNTGELFF | TGCGCCAGCAGCTCCCACGCTTACAGACAGAACACCGGGGAGCTGTTTTTT
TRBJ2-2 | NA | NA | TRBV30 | CAWSLGGGELFF | TGTGCCTGGAGCCTGGGGGGCGGGGAGCTGTTTTTT
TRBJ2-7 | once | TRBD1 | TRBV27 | CASSLGTGLYEQYF | TGTGCCAGCAGTTTAGGGACAGGGTTGTACGAGCAGTACTTC
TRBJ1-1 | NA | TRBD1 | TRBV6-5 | CASSADRGSTEAFF | TGTGCCAGCAGCGCCGACAGGGGATCCACTGAAGCTTTCTTT
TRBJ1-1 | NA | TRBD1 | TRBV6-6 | CASSYPTGVENTEAFF | TGTGCCAGCAGTTACCCGACAGGGGTGGAGAACACTGAAGCTTTCTTT
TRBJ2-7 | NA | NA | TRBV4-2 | CASSQDPGATYEQYF | TGTGCCAGCAGCCAAGACCCAGGGGCAACCTACGAGCAGTACTTC
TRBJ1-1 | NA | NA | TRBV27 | CASSLGINTEAFF | TGTGCCAGCAGTTTGGGCATAAACACTGAAGCTTTCTTT
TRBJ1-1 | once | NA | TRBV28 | CASTETVYTEAFF | TGTGCCAGCACCGAGACAGTCTACACTGAAGCTTTCTTT
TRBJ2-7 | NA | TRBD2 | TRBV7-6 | CASSSTLQTSGGSNEQYF | TGTGCCAGCAGCTCAACCCTTCAAACTAGCGGGGGCTCCAACGAGCAGTACTTC
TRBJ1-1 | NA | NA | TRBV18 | CASADSNTEAFF | TGTGCCAGCGCGGACAGTAACACTGAAGCTTTCTTT
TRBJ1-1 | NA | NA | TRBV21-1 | CASSIRDRGTEAFF | TGTGCCAGCAGCATCAGGGACAGGGGCACTGAAGCTTTCTTT
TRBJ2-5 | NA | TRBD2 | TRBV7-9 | CASSFRAGGPGETQYF | TGTGCCAGCAGCTTTAGAGCGGGAGGGCCGGGGGAGACCCAGTACTTC